These 7 T cell receptor beta chains were sequenced from one sample in a study of control samples from healthy donors and cancer patients. Assay used: immunoSEQ multiplex PCR; TCRdb lists only in-frame clones, some missing. This repertoire shows more than 150,000 clones, about 94% found once; its top ten account for 2% to 2.5%. The sample was blood. The receptors were gathered from a man aged 50-59 years in good health.

The chain combines TRBV24-1 with TRBJ2-7; 7 bases line up with TRBD2. With 5 bases clipped from V and 7 bases from J, the junction kept 10 bases outside the gene matches. This CDR3 comprises 14 residues. Germline lookup yields CDR1 KGHDR and CDR2 SFDVKD. The CDR3 protein is CATSGPGGVGEQYF. DNA for the CDR3: TGTGCCACCAGTGGCCCGGGAGGAGTAGGGGAGCAGTACTTC.

This clone was observed a few times. V usage is TRBV4-1 and J usage is TRBJ1-5; D ambiguous. The length of the CDR3 is 16 residues. The germline V and J ends were trimmed by 2 bases and 1 base, with 12 bases remaining between them. Germline V gene sequence: CDR1 MGHRA, CDR2 YSYEKL. The CDR3 region has the DNA TGCGCCAGCAGCCAATCACTGGGTCCCAGCAATCAGCCCCAGCATTTT. It yields the protein CASSQSLGPSNQPQHF.

The CDR3 nucleotides are TGTGCCAGTAGTATAAAACAGGTAACCCAGCCCCAGCATTTT. It encodes CASSIKQVTQPQHF. The chain recombines TRBV19 with TRBJ1-5; D possibly corresponds to TRBD1 (5 bases). The V and J ends lost 2 bases and 7 bases respectively, with 12 bases between them. The CDR3 loop spans 14 amino acids. Germline V gives CDR1 LNHDA, CDR2 SQIVND (reference sequence).

The chain is built from TRBV28 and TRBJ2-7, with 11 bases that match TRBD1. The germline gives CDR1 MDHEN, CDR2 SYDVKM. V dropped 5 bases and J dropped 0; count of bases not matched to a gene: 3. This CDR3 has 15 residues. DNA of the CDR3: TGTGCCAGCAGTCCCGGGACAGGGGGCTCCTACGAGCAGTACTTC. Translation gives CASSPGTGGSYEQYF.

This chain links TRBV10-1 with TRBJ2-3, with D possibly being TRBD1 (6 bases). The CDR3 runs to 15 residues. Germline V CDR1 and CDR2: WNHNN, SYGVQD (reference sequence). Between the trimmed V and J ends, which lost 1 base and 3 bases, there was a span of 11 bases. CDR3 sequence (DNA): TGCGCCAGCAGTGAGTGGGGCAGGGGAACAGATACGCAGTATTTT. It specifies CASSEWGRGTDTQYF.

The chain employs TRBV19 and TRBJ2-7, with D possibly TRBD1 on 5 matching bases. Trimming left V 3 bases short and J 0 bases short, with 15 bases between. CDR1 is LNHDA, CDR2 SQIVND, per germline (reference sequence). CDR3 length equals 16 residues. CDR3 amino acids: CASSMAATGDSYEQYF. As DNA, the CDR3 is TGTGCCAGTAGTATGGCCGCAACAGGAGACTCCTACGAGCAGTACTTC.

The chain carries TRBV2 and TRBJ2-2; D is uncertain. The germline V and J ends were trimmed by 4 bases and 3 bases, with 12 bases remaining between them. This CDR3 has 15 amino acids. Germline CDR1 and CDR2: SNHLY and FYNNEI. CDR3 region: CASSVDRLYTGELFF. The DNA of the CDR3 is TGTGCCAGCAGTGTGGACCGATTGTACACCGGGGAGCTGTTTTTT.